This T cell receptor (beta chain) was sequenced in a study of post-analysis software for immune sequencing data. Notes on the study in general: In patients, about 5 TRBV segments were more frequent than in controls, with TRBV5-6, TRBV5-1 and TRBV20-1 among them.

Unique molecular identifiers were built into the TCR beta cDNA libraries. TCRdb analysed the PCR reads with MiXCR anew, one entry per CDR3 protein. The data show roughly 800,000 distinct CDR3 sequences, roughly 50% seen once. CDR3 size: 15 residues. J lost 5 bases, V lost 6 bases, and 9 bases had no gene match. Germline V gene data show CDR1 as SNHLY and CDR2 as FYNNEI. A note on this clonotype: Its antigen is undetermined.

Specimen: blood. This receptor was taken from a girl aged 5 to 17 with multiple sclerosis. J is TRBJ1-4 and V is TRBV2; TRBD1 matches at 7 bases. For the CDR3, the DNA is TGTGCCAGCAGACTTAGACAGGGAGGCAATGAAAAACTGTTTTTT. Its translation is CASRLRQGGNEKLFF.